This TCR beta chain originates from a study of blood T cell repertoires in COVID-19. Across the whole study: T cells, B-cell-depleted T cells, or PBMCs supplied cDNA or gDNA.

The Seattle patients, enrolled during active infection, were followed longitudinally. Data came from immunoSEQ multiplex PCR; TCRdb stores just in-frame clones and leaves some out. Of over 150,000 clones listed, roughly four fifths are singletons. V was trimmed by 3 bases and J by 3 bases, leaving 12 bases between them. The CDR3 runs to 15 residues. Germline values: CDR1 KGHSH, CDR2 LQKENI. The sequenced sample was peripheral blood. The receptor's source is an older woman with COVID-19, enrolled during active disease. This chain connects TRBV18 to TRBJ1-3; no clear D. The CDR3 sequence is CASSPVAGNGNTIYF. Here the CDR3 DNA reads TGTGCCAGCTCACCTGTTGCAGGAAATGGAAACACCATATATTTT.